This T cell receptor (beta chain) was found in a study of blood T cell repertoires in COVID-19. Study-level information: PBMCs, B-cell-depleted T cells, or T cells provided the cDNA or gDNA that made up the material.

Profiling relied on immunoSEQ multiplex PCR, and the TCRdb table lists in-frame clones only, not all of them. The sample holds roughly 700,000 clones, 85% to 90% seen once. The germline CDR1 and CDR2 sequences are PRHDT and FYEKMQ (reference sequence). The trim removed 5 bases at V and 4 bases at J, leaving 7 bases unmatched. The CDR3 runs 14 residues. What was sequenced was peripheral blood. V gene TRBV13 combines with J gene TRBJ2-7; 8 positions match TRBD2. The sequence derives from a woman under 30 with acute or convalescent COVID-19. For the CDR3, the DNA is TGTGCCAGCAGCCTAACGCGGGGGGCTTACGAGCAGTACTTC. Translating it yields CASSLTRGAYEQYF.